The rows below give T cell receptor beta chains drawn from one sample of a study of blood T cell repertoires in COVID-19. TCRdb's copy holds only in-frame clones and misses some; the assay was immunoSEQ multiplex PCR. The sample shows some 60,000 clones, about 87% of them seen only once. Sequenced sample: peripheral blood. Every receptor here comes from a human donor with active COVID-19. The donor label of this sample is uncertain. Each CDR3 is given with its conserved first and last residue. Fields, in order: D gene, CDR3 length, V gene, J gene, clone size, CDR3 DNA, CDR3 protein. D genes are given only for firm matches. Some rows have no size entry. The others give once, few or many, or a class for an expanded clone.

>.|13|TRBV7-6|TRBJ2-5|.
TGTGCCAGCAGCTTAGGGGGCCGAAAGACCCAGTACTTC
CASSLGGRKTQYF
>.|13|TRBV5-4|TRBJ1-1|.
TGTGCCAGCACCTTGGGGGCTAACACTGAAGCTTTCTTT
CASTLGANTEAFF
>.|12|TRBV29-1|TRBJ2-5|.
TGCAGCGTTGGTGGGGGCTTATGGACCCAGTACTTC
CSVGGGLWTQYF
>TRBD2|16|TRBV4-3|TRBJ2-2|.
TGCGCCAGCAGCCAGAATAGCGGGGCCCACACCGGGGAGCTGTTTTTT
CASSQNSGAHTGELFF
>.|14|TRBV5-1|TRBJ2-1|.
TGCGCCAGCAGTGCTGGGGGACAATACAATGAGCAGTTCTTC
CASSAGGQYNEQFF
>.|15|TRBV5-1|TRBJ1-1|.
TGCGCCAGCAGCTTGTTGGGGACTTCGTACACTGAAGCTTTCTTT
CASSLLGTSYTEAFF
>.|13|TRBV6-5|TRBJ1-4|.
TGTGCCAGCAGTAGAGACATCAATGAAAAACTGTTTTTT
CASSRDINEKLFF
>.|15|TRBV6-5|TRBJ2-7|.
TGTGCCAGCAGTTACAACACAGTTTCCTCCTACGAGCAGTACTTC
CASSYNTVSSYEQYF
>TRBD1|17|TRBV7-3|TRBJ1-6|once
TGTGCCAGCAGCTTCCCCGCAACAGGGGGCTGGAGTTCACCCCTCCACTTT
CASSFPATGGWSSPLHF
>TRBD2|13|TRBV11-3|TRBJ2-7|.
TGTGCCAGCAGCTTGGGGGAGGGCTACGAGCAGTACTTC
CASSLGEGYEQYF
>.|13|TRBV5-1|TRBJ1-2|.
TGCGCCAGCAGCAAGGACATATTTGATGGCTACACCTTC
CASSKDIFDGYTF
>TRBD2|15|TRBV20-1|TRBJ2-1|.
TGCAGTGCTAGTCCCCTGGCGGGGGGTTACAATGAGCAGTTCTTC
CSASPLAGGYNEQFF
>TRBD1|15|TRBV5-1|TRBJ1-2|.
TGCGCCAGCAGCTTGGGACAGGGGGCTAACTATGGCTACACCTTC
CASSLGQGANYGYTF
>TRBD1|15|TRBV5-4|TRBJ1-6|.
TGTGCCAGCAGTAGGGACAGGGAAAAGGTTTCACCCCTCCACTTT
CASSRDREKVSPLHF
>.|16|TRBV28|TRBJ2-3|.
TGTGCCAGCAGTTTCGGTAGGGGAACTAGCACAGATACGCAGTATTTT
CASSFGRGTSTDTQYF
>.|13|TRBV9|TRBJ1-1|few
TGTGCCAGCAGCGTAGTAACAGACGGTGAAGCTTTCTTT
CASSVVTDGEAFF
>.|17|TRBV28|TRBJ2-7|.
TGTGCCAGCAGTGGAATGATAAGCGACAGGTACTCCTACGAGCAGTACTTC
CASSGMISDRYSYEQYF
>.|15|TRBV28|TRBJ1-2|.
TGTGCCAGCAGTGCCGAATTTCTGGGGGCATCAGGCTACACCTTC
CASSAEFLGASGYTF
>.|14|TRBV19|TRBJ1-4|.
TGTGCCACCTCAGCGACAGCAACTAATGAAAAACTGTTTTTT
CATSATATNEKLFF
>.|17|TRBV4-2|TRBJ1-2|once
TGTGCCAGCAGCCAAGATAGTGCGGGTTTGTTGAACTATGGCTACACCTTC
CASSQDSAGLLNYGYTF
>TRBD1|14|TRBV5-1|TRBJ1-4|.
TGCGCCAGCAGCTTCGGCAGGGGGGAGGAAAAACTGTTTTTT
CASSFGRGEEKLFF
>.|16|TRBV19|TRBJ2-5|.
TGTGCCAGTAGTATAGTTAAGGACTGGGACCAAGAGACCCAGTACTTC
CASSIVKDWDQETQYF
>.|14|TRBV28|TRBJ1-1|.
TGTGCCAGCAGTTTAATCACACTGAACACTGAAGCTTTCTTT
CASSLITLNTEAFF
>.|11|TRBV9|TRBJ2-5|.
TGTGCCAGCGGGGGGGGCGAGACCCAGTACTTC
CASGGGETQYF
>TRBD1|12|TRBV11-2|TRBJ1-2|.
TGTGCCAGTCGACAGGGCTACTATGGCTACACCTTC
CASRQGYYGYTF
>.|16|TRBV5-1|TRBJ2-3|.
TGCGCCAGCAGCTTGGGGCTCGGGGTTGTAGCAGATACGCAGTATTTT
CASSLGLGVVADTQYF
>.|15|TRBV5-1|TRBJ2-2|.
TGCGCCAGCTCCTCCGGGACAACGAACACCGGGGAGCTGTTTTTT
CASSSGTTNTGELFF
>TRBD1|16|TRBV24-1|TRBJ2-2|.
TGTGCCACCAGTGATCAGGACAGGGGGAACACCGGGGAGCTGTTTTTT
CATSDQDRGNTGELFF
>TRBD1|14|TRBV15|TRBJ2-3|once
TGTGCCACCAGCGACAGGGGGGAGGCAGATACGCAGTATTTT
CATSDRGEADTQYF
>TRBD2|15|TRBV30|TRBJ2-1|.
TGTGCCTGGAGGGGACTAGCGTTCTCCTACAATGAGCAGTTCTTC
CAWRGLAFSYNEQFF